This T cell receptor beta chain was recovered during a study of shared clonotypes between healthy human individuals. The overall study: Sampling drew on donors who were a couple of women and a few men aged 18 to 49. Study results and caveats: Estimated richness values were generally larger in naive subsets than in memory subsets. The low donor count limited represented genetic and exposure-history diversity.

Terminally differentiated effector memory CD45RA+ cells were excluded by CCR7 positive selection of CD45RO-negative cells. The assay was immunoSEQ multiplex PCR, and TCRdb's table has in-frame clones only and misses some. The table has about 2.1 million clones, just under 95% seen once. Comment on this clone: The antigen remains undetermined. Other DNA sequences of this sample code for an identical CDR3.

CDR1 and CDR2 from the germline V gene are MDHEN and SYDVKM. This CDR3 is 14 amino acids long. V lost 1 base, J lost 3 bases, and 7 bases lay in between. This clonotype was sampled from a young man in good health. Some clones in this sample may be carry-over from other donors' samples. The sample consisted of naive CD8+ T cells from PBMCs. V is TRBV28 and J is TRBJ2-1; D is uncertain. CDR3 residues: CASSLLGIYNEQFF. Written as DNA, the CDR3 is TGTGCCAGCAGTTTATTAGGGATCTACAATGAGCAGTTCTTC.